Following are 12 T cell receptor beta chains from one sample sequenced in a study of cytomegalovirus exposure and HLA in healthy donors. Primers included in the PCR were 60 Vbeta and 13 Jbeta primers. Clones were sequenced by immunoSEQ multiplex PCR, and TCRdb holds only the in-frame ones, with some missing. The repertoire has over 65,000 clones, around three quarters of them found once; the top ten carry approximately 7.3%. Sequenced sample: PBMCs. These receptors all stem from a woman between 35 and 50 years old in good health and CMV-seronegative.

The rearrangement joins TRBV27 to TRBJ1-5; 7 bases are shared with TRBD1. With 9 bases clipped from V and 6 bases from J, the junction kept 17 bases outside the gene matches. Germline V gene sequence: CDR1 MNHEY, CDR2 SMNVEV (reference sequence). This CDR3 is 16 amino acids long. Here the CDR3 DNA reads TGTGCCAGTGGCGGTAACGACAGGGTGAAGGGTCAGCCCCAGCATTTT. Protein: CASGGNDRVKGQPQHF.

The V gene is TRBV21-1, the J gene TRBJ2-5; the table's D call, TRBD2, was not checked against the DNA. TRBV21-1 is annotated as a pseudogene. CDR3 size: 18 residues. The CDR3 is CASSKAASGALAVETQYF. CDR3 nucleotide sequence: TGTGCCAGCAGCAAAGCGGCTAGCGGGGCCCTCGCGGTGGAGACCCAGTACTTC.

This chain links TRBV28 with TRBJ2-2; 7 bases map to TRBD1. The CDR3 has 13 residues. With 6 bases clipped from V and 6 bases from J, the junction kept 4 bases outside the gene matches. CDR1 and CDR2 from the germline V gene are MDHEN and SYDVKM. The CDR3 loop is CASSYTGAGELFF. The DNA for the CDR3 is TGTGCCAGCAGCTACACAGGGGCCGGGGAGCTGTTTTTT.

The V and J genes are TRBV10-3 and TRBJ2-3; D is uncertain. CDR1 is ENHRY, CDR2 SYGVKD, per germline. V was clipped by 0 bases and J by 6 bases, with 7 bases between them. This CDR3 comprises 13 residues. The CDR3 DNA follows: TGTGCCATCAGTGAGTCTTCCTTTGATACGCAGTATTTT. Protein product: CAISESSFDTQYF.

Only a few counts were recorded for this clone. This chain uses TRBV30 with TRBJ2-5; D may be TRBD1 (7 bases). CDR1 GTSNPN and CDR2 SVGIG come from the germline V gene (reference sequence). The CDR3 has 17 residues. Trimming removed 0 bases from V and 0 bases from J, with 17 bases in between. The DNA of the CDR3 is TGTGCCTGGAGTGTAGGGCAGGGGGGACTCTACCAAGAGACCCAGTACTTC. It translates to CAWSVGQGGLYQETQYF.

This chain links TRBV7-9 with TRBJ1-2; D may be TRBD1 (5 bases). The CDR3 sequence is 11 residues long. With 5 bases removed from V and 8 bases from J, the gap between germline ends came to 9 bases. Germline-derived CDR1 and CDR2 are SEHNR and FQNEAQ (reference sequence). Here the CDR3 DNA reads TGTGCCAGCAGCAGGGGCGGCGGCTACACCTTC. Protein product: CASSRGGGYTF. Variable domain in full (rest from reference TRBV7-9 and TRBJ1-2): DTGVSQNPRHKITKRGQNVTFRCDPISEHNRLYWYRQTLGQGPEFLTYFQNEAQLEKSRLLSDRFSAERPKGSFSTLEIQRTEQGDSAMYLCASSRGGGYTFGSGTRLTVV.

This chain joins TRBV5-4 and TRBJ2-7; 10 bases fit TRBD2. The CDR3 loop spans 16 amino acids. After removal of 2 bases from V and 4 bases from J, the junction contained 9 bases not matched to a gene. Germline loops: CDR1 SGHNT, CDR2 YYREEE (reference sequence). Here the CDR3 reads CASSFPDGSGRYEQYF. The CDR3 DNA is TGTGCCAGCAGCTTCCCTGATGGTAGCGGGAGGTACGAGCAGTACTTC.

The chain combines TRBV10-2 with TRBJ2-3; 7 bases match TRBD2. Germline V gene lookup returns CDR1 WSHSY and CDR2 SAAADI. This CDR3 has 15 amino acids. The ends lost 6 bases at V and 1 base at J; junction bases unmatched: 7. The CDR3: CASSIHRGGTDTQYF. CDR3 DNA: TGCGCCAGCAGCATACACCGGGGGGGCACAGATACGCAGTATTTT.

This chain's CDR3 is CASSPSQGIPYEQYF. The DNA for the CDR3 is TGTGCCAGCAGCCCGTCACAGGGTATCCCCTACGAGCAGTACTTC. The chain recombines TRBV21-1 with TRBJ2-7; whether TRBD1, the table's D call, matches the DNA was not checked. TRBV21-1 is labeled a pseudogene. This CDR3 is built from 15 residues.

The CDR3 spells CASSLQGNTEAFF. DNA of the CDR3: TGTGCCAGCAGTTTGCAGGGGAACACTGAAGCTTTCTTT. The chain joins TRBV28 to TRBJ1-1, with TRBD1 as a possible D gene (5 bases). Germline V lookup: CDR1 MDHEN, CDR2 SYDVKM. V lost 3 bases and J lost 1, with 6 bases in between. This CDR3 has 13 residues.

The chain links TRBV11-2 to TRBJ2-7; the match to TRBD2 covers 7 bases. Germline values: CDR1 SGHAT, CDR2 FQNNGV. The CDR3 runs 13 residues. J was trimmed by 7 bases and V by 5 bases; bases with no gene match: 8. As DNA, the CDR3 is TGTGCCAGCAGCCCCCGGGACTACTGGGAGCAGTACTTC. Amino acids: CASSPRDYWEQYF. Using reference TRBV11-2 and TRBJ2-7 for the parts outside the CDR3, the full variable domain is EAGVAQSPRYKIIEKRQSVAFWCNPISGHATLYWYQQILGQGPKLLIQFQNNGVVDDSQLPKDRFSAERLKGVDSTLKIQPAKLEDSAVYLCASSPRDYWEQYFGPGTRLTVT.

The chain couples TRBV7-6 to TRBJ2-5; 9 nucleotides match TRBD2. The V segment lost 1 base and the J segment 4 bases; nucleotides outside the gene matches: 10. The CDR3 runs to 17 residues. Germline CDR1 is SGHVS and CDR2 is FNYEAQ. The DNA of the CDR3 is TGTGCCAGCAGCTTAGGTGGCGGGAGGGAAGGTAGAGAGACCCAGTACTTC. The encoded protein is CASSLGGGREGRETQYF. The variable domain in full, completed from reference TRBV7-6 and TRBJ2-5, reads GAGVSQSPRYKVTKRGQDVALRCDPISGHVSLYWYRQALGQGPEFLTYFNYEAQQDKSGLPNDRFSAERPEGSISTLTIQRTEQRDSAMYRCASSLGGGREGRETQYFGPGTRLLVL.